These 13 T cell receptor beta chains were sequenced from one sample in a study of shared clonotypes between healthy human individuals. Method: immunoSEQ multiplex PCR; TCRdb's copy keeps in-frame clones and lacks some. The table includes millions of clones, approximately 93% detected once. Sequencing was done on a sample of naive CD4+ T cells from PBMCs. Subset here: CD45RA+ positively selected. The receptors originated from a man younger than 35 in good health. Some clones in this sample may be carry-over from other donors' samples.

As for this clone: The same CDR3 can be traced to other DNA sequences in this sample. The chain carries TRBV18 and TRBJ1-2; possible D gene TRBD1, 5 bases. CDR1 is KGHSH and CDR2 is LQKENI in the germline V gene. The V gene lost 2 bases and the J gene lost 2 bases, with 6 bases spanning the gap. The CDR3 sequence is 13 residues long. The CDR3 sequence: CASSPGDNYGYTF. In DNA form, the CDR3 reads TGTGCCAGCTCACCAGGGGACAACTATGGCTACACCTTC.

The chain has TRBV5-1 and TRBJ2-7; TRBD2 might be the D (6 bases). The CDR3 consists of 14 residues. V shed 3 bases and J shed 0 bases, with 10 bases lying between them. In germline, CDR1 is SGHRS, CDR2 YFSETQ. Here the CDR3 reads CASSSSAGSYEQYF. The CDR3 region has the DNA TGCGCCAGCAGCTCTAGCGCCGGCTCCTACGAGCAGTACTTC.

This chain connects TRBV4-3 to TRBJ1-3, with D unclear. The CDR3 spans 16 residues. Trimming pared 4 bases from V and 8 bases from J, leaving 21 bases between. The germline gives CDR1 LGHNA, CDR2 YSLEER. In DNA, the CDR3 is TGCGCCAGCAGCCCGAACGGCGGTTACTACCCCGACACCATATATTTT. Residues: CASSPNGGYYPDTIYF.

CDR3 in amino acids: CASSLNRGTTTNEKLFF. The DNA of the CDR3 is TGTGCCAGCTCACTCAACAGGGGAACTACAACTAATGAAAAACTGTTTTTT. V is TRBV18 and J is TRBJ1-4; 7 nucleotides align to TRBD1. The germline V gene encodes CDR1 KGHSH and CDR2 LQKENI. The CDR3 runs 17 residues. V was pared by 4 bases and J by 0 bases, with 8 bases of the junction left unmatched.

The rearrangement links TRBV5-1 to TRBJ2-3; no clear D gene. Germline V CDR1 and CDR2: SGHRS, YFSETQ. V was shortened by 2 bases and J by 0 bases, with 10 bases between the two germline ends. The CDR3 extends over 15 amino acids. This CDR3 reads CASSFQRPSTDTQYF. The CDR3 nucleotides are TGCGCCAGCAGCTTCCAGAGACCTAGCACAGATACGCAGTATTTT.

V gene TRBV10-1 combines with J gene TRBJ2-7; D tentatively reads TRBD1 or TRBD2 (5 bases each). The CDR3 loop spans 14 amino acids. CDR1 WNHNN and CDR2 SYGVQD come from the germline V gene (reference sequence). V was trimmed by 6 bases and J by 5 bases, leaving 17 bases between them. As DNA, the CDR3 is TGCGCCAGCAGCCGGGCAGGGAGTGTCAACGAGCAGTACTTC. Amino acid sequence: CASSRAGSVNEQYF.

The J gene is TRBJ1-1, the V gene TRBV10-3; D may be TRBD1 (5 bases). The CDR3 sequence is 17 residues long. Trimming removed 1 base from V and 5 bases from J, with 20 bases in between. Per the germline V gene, CDR1 is ENHRY and CDR2 is SYGVKD. CDR3 nucleotides: TGTGCCATCAGTGAGTTCTGGGCAGGGAAGGGTCGGACTGAAGCTTTCTTT. Translated: CAISEFWAGKGRTEAFF.

The gene calls are TRBV29-1 and TRBJ1-5; the match to TRBD1 covers 9 bases. Trimming removed 6 bases from V and 9 bases from J; junction bases left unmatched: 6. The germline gives CDR1 SQVTM, CDR2 ANQGSEA. The CDR3 loop spans 12 amino acids. CDR3 coding DNA: TGCAGCGTGAGTGACAGGGGGAGGCCCCAGCATTTT. Translation: CSVSDRGRPQHF.

On this clone itself: This sample includes further DNA sequences coding for the same CDR3. This chain uses TRBV28 with TRBJ2-5; 9 bases map to TRBD2. The CDR3 is 15 amino acids. Trimming at V came to 0 bases and at J to 2 bases, leaving 1 base not matched to a gene. Germline CDR1 and CDR2: MDHEN and SYDVKM. The CDR3 coding sequence is TGTGCCAGCAGTTTATGGGCGGGAGGGCAAGAGACCCAGTACTTC. Translating it yields CASSLWAGGQETQYF.

The chain employs TRBV4-1 and TRBJ2-7, with D maybe TRBD2 (5 bases). Per the germline V gene, CDR1 is MGHRA and CDR2 is YSYEKL. Trimming cost V 4 bases and J 0 bases, with 16 bases left between them. The CDR3 is 16 amino acids. The CDR3 DNA is TGCGCCAGCAGCCGCTCAATGCTAGCTAGCTCCTACGAGCAGTACTTC. The encoded protein is CASSRSMLASSYEQYF.

The sample holds one count of this clone. V and J are TRBV5-4 and TRBJ2-1; TRBD2 aligns across 7 bases. The J segment lost 7 bases and the V segment lost 0 bases, leaving 4 bases of the junction unmatched. In germline, CDR1 is SGHNT, CDR2 YYREEE (reference sequence). This CDR3 has 14 residues. CDR3 protein: CASSLGQGGNEQFF. The CDR3 DNA is TGTGCCAGCAGCTTGGGGCAGGGAGGGAATGAGCAGTTCTTC.

As regards this clone: The same CDR3 can be traced to other DNA sequences in this sample. The chain has TRBV18 and TRBJ2-3, with TRBD1 matching over 9 bases. Germline CDR1 and CDR2: KGHSH and LQKENI. V shed 3 bases and J 2 bases; nucleotides not matched to a gene: 3. The CDR3 consists of 15 residues. The CDR3 protein is CASSPGQGNTDTQYF. CDR3 sequence (DNA): TGTGCCAGCTCACCCGGACAGGGGAACACAGATACGCAGTATTTT.

The V and J genes are TRBV7-3 and TRBJ2-3; tentatively, D is TRBD2 (6 bases). The V end was cut by 5 bases, the J end by 4 bases, with 13 bases between. Germline lookup yields CDR1 SGHTA and CDR2 FQGTGA. The CDR3 runs 14 residues. The CDR3 protein is CASSPEWGADTQYF. CDR3 DNA sequence: TGTGCCAGCAGCCCAGAATGGGGGGCAGATACGCAGTATTTT.